These 30 T cell receptor beta chains came from one sample sequenced in a study of blood T cell repertoires in COVID-19. Produced via immunoSEQ multiplex PCR; TCRdb's table is partial and in-frame only. The sample records 200,000 to 300,000 clones, about 89% being singletons. The sample comprised peripheral blood. These receptors all come from a woman in her 50s with acute or convalescent COVID-19.

The chain carries TRBV5-4 and TRBJ2-5; 7 nucleotides line up with TRBD1. V trimming: 6 bases; J trimming: 7 bases; junction bases outside the gene matches: 15. CDR3 length: 15 residues. Per the germline V gene, CDR1 is SGHNT and CDR2 is YYREEE (reference sequence). CDR3 residues: CASTILEGGLGTQYF. CDR3 DNA sequence: TGTGCCAGCACCATCCTGGAAGGGGGCCTTGGGACCCAGTACTTC.

This rearrangement joins TRBV11-2 to TRBJ2-1, with 12 bases that match TRBD2. Germline CDR1 is SGHAT and CDR2 is FQNNGV. V dropped 4 bases and J dropped 4; count of bases not matched to a gene: 2. The CDR3 spans 15 residues. The CDR3 DNA reads TGTGCCAGCAGCTGGACTAGCGGGACATACAATGAGCAGTTCTTC. This encodes CASSWTSGTYNEQFF.

The gene calls are TRBV28 and TRBJ1-1; D gene ambiguous. V shed 6 bases and J shed 1 base, with 3 bases lying between them. CDR1 MDHEN and CDR2 SYDVKM come from the germline V gene. This CDR3 spans 11 amino acids. The CDR3 nucleotides read TGTGCCAGCAGACAGAACACTGAAGCTTTCTTT. It yields the protein CASRQNTEAFF.

V gene TRBV5-6 combines with J gene TRBJ1-2; 9 bases agree with TRBD1. This CDR3 has 14 amino acids. V shed 4 bases, J shed 5 bases, and the junction held 6 bases outside the gene matches. The germline V gene encodes CDR1 SGHDT and CDR2 YYEEEE. The CDR3 bases are TGTGCCAGCAGCAAAAGGACAGGGGCTTATGGCTACACCTTC. Translation: CASSKRTGAYGYTF.

This clone was found once. Germline is not matched at one junction end, which may reflect a read error. V is TRBV10-3 and J is TRBJ2-7, with D perhaps matching TRBD1 (5 bases). The CDR3 runs to 12 residues. Germline V lookup: CDR1 ENHRY, CDR2 SYGVKD. The CDR3 region has the DNA TGTGCCTTCAGGACGGCGTCAGGGGAGCAGTACTTC. Encoded protein: CAFRTASGEQYF.

V and J are TRBV7-2 and TRBJ2-7; TRBD1 agrees at 7 bases. V lost 3 bases to trimming and J lost 1 base; unmatched junction nucleotides: 9. Germline values: CDR1 SGHTA, CDR2 FQGNSA. This CDR3 comprises 16 residues. The CDR3 here is CASSFHRQGSSYEQYF. In nucleotides, the CDR3 is TGTGCCAGCAGCTTCCATCGACAGGGAAGTTCCTACGAGCAGTACTTC.

The chain recombines TRBV20-1 with TRBJ1-2; perhaps TRBD1 as D (6 bases). This CDR3 has 14 amino acids. V gave up 3 bases and J gave up 3 bases, with 14 bases separating them. The germline V gene encodes CDR1 DFQATT and CDR2 SNEGSKA (reference sequence). CDR3 region: CSASSSDSDYGYTF. DNA of the CDR3: TGCAGTGCTAGTTCCTCGGACAGTGACTATGGCTACACCTTC.

The CDR3 sequence: CASSPKQVGAEAFF. CDR3 DNA: TGTGCCAGCAGCCCCAAACAAGTCGGGGCTGAAGCTTTCTTT. V gene TRBV5-6 combines with J gene TRBJ1-1; the D is unclear. Between the trimmed V and J ends, which lost 4 bases and 6 bases, there was a span of 16 bases. Germline CDR1 is SGHDT and CDR2 is YYEEEE. CDR3 length: 14 residues.

V gene TRBV28 combines with J gene TRBJ2-5; 8 bases fit TRBD1. The V gene end was trimmed by 4 bases and the J gene end by 2 bases; junction bases not matched to a gene: 6. This CDR3 has 15 amino acids. Germline V gene lookup returns CDR1 MDHEN and CDR2 SYDVKM. CDR3 loop: CASSSWDRPQETQYF. CDR3 in DNA: TGTGCCAGCAGTTCATGGGACAGGCCTCAAGAGACCCAGTACTTC. Full variable domain (rest looked up from reference TRBV28 and TRBJ2-5): DVKVTQSSRYLVKRTGEKVFLECVQDMDHENMFWYRQDPGLGLRLIYFSYDVKMKEKGDIPEGYSVSREKKERFSLILESASTNQTSMYLCASSSWDRPQETQYFGPGTRLLVL.

The chain employs TRBV5-1 and TRBJ1-6; no firm D call. Germline values: CDR1 SGHRS, CDR2 YFSETQ. This CDR3 has 12 residues. Trimming cost V 4 bases and J 16 bases, with 15 bases left between them. CDR3 sequence reads: CASSAIGGPLHF. The CDR3 DNA is TGCGCCAGCAGCGCAATTGGCGGGCCACTCCACTTT. Full variable domain (remainder filled in from reference TRBV5-1 and TRBJ1-6): KAGVTQTPRYLIKTRGQQVTLSCSPISGHRSVSWYQQTPGQGLQFLFEYFSETQRNKGNFPGRFSGRQFSNSRSEMNVSTLELGDSALYLCASSAIGGPLHFGNGTRLTVT.

The genes are TRBV27 and TRBJ1-2; perhaps TRBD1 as D (6 bases). The CDR3 totals 14 residues. The V end lost 6 bases, the J end lost 4 bases, and 15 bases lay between the germline ends. The V gene's germline CDR1 is MNHEY and CDR2 SMNVEV (reference sequence). CDR3 in DNA: TGTGCCAGCAGCCGTACAGGGCAGCTCTATGGCTACACCTTC. It specifies CASSRTGQLYGYTF.

This sequence joins TRBV15 and TRBJ2-1, with 7 bases matching TRBD2. This CDR3 has 16 residues. Germline V gene lookup returns CDR1 LNHNV and CDR2 YYDKDF (reference sequence). V shed 1 base and J 4 bases; nucleotides not matched to a gene: 7. CDR3 residues: CATSRVTSPIYNEQFF. CDR3 sequence (DNA): TGTGCCACCAGCAGAGTGACTAGCCCTATTTACAATGAGCAGTTCTTC.

This rearrangement joins TRBV4-1 to TRBJ1-5; possibly TRBD1 for D (5 bases). Germline V gives CDR1 MGHRA, CDR2 YSYEKL. V dropped 3 bases and J dropped 7 bases, with 10 bases sitting between them. The length of the CDR3 is 13 residues. DNA for the CDR3: TGCGCCAGCAGCCAGGGGGGGGAACAGCCCCAGCATTTT. Encoded protein: CASSQGGEQPQHF.

This chain uses TRBV11-2 with TRBJ2-1, with 7 bases that match TRBD2. The CDR3 consists of 17 residues. The V gene end was trimmed by 4 bases and the J gene end by 6 bases; junction bases not matched to a gene: 15. Per the germline V gene, CDR1 is SGHAT and CDR2 is FQNNGV. The DNA for the CDR3 is TGTGCCAGCAGCTCCCTTCGCGGCGGGAGATCCACCAATGAGCAGTTCTTC. It codes for CASSSLRGGRSTNEQFF.

V is TRBV7-2 and J is TRBJ2-7; 13 nucleotides line up with TRBD2. V lost 2 bases and J lost 6; bases outside the gene matches: 10. Per germline, CDR1 SGHTA and CDR2 FQGNSA. The CDR3 length is 17 residues. CDR3 bases: TGTGCCAGCAGCTTAAGGACTAGCGGGAGCGCCGCGGGCGAGCAGTACTTC. Its translation is CASSLRTSGSAAGEQYF.

This clone has a single count. The chain links TRBV6-4 to TRBJ2-1; TRBD2 agrees at 11 bases. Germline-derived CDR1 and CDR2 are MRHNA and SNTAGT. V lost 4 bases and J lost 1; bases outside the gene matches: 3. CDR3 size: 16 residues. The CDR3 loop reads CASSARLAGSYNEQFF. Written as DNA, the CDR3 is TGTGCCAGCAGTGCCCGACTAGCGGGGTCCTACAATGAGCAGTTCTTC.

The chain has TRBV5-1 and TRBJ2-3; TRBD1 agrees at 10 bases. The CDR3 sequence is 15 residues long. The germline V gene encodes CDR1 SGHRS and CDR2 YFSETQ. With 4 bases clipped from V and 2 bases from J, the junction kept 4 bases outside the gene matches. For the CDR3, the DNA is TGCGCCAGCAGCGCCGGGACAGGGGACACAGATACGCAGTATTTT. It translates to CASSAGTGDTDTQYF.

The chain joins TRBV19 to TRBJ2-1; the D gene is possibly TRBD2 (5 bases). The V gene's germline CDR1 is LNHDA and CDR2 SQIVND (reference sequence). Trimming cost V 4 bases and J 6 bases, with 16 bases left between them. The CDR3 runs to 15 residues. The CDR3, as DNA: TGTGCCAGTAGTACCCCTTCGGCAGAGGGCAATGAGCAGTTCTTC. Its protein product is CASSTPSAEGNEQFF. Together with reference TRBV19 and TRBJ2-1, the CDR3 gives the full variable domain: DGGITQSPKYLFRKEGQNVTLSCEQNLNHDAMYWYRQDPGQGLRLIYYSQIVNDFQKGDIAEGYSVSREKKESFPLTVTSAQKNPTAFYLCASSTPSAEGNEQFFGPGTRLTVL.

The chain employs TRBV28 and TRBJ2-6; D perhaps matches TRBD1 (6 bases). CDR3 size: 18 residues. Germline V lookup: CDR1 MDHEN, CDR2 SYDVKM. The V end lost 5 bases, the J end lost 0 bases, and 17 bases lay between the germline ends. This CDR3 is CASSPHPGHPSGANVLTF. CDR3 bases: TGTGCCAGCAGTCCGCACCCGGGACACCCCTCTGGGGCCAACGTCCTGACTTTC.

The chain employs TRBV5-1 and TRBJ1-2, with TRBD1 identical over 7 bases. The V gene's germline CDR1 is SGHRS and CDR2 YFSETQ. V gave up 4 bases and J gave up 8 bases; unmatched junction bases: 11. There are 14 residues in the CDR3. The CDR3 DNA reads TGCGCCAGCAGCCTTGACAGGGCTCCGTCCGGCTACACCTTC. Residues: CASSLDRAPSGYTF.

This clone has only a few counts. This chain joins TRBV4-3 and TRBJ1-2; no clear D. Germline lookup yields CDR1 LGHNA and CDR2 YSLEER. The V and J ends lost 0 bases and 4 bases respectively, with 15 bases between them. CDR3 size: 16 residues. The CDR3, as DNA: TGCGCCAGCAGCCAAGAACCCGGGCGGGTTAGCTATGGCTACACCTTC. Translated, it gives CASSQEPGRVSYGYTF.

V gene TRBV11-3 combines with J gene TRBJ2-1; a weak D match, TRBD1 (6 bases). Germline values: CDR1 SGHNT, CDR2 YENEEA. V lost 0 bases and J 12 bases, leaving 12 bases between the germline ends. The CDR3 is made up of 13 amino acids. The CDR3 is CASSLDTGTRQFF. CDR3 nucleotides: TGTGCCAGCAGCTTAGATACCGGGACAAGGCAGTTCTTC.

The chain combines TRBV7-2 with TRBJ2-7; 9 nucleotides match TRBD1. The CDR3 sequence is 14 residues long. Germline-derived CDR1 and CDR2 are SGHTA and FQGNSA. J lost 4 bases, V lost 1 base, and 2 bases had no gene match. The CDR3 sequence: CASSLVGTGYEQYF. In DNA form, the CDR3 reads TGTGCCAGCAGCTTAGTAGGGACAGGGTACGAGCAGTACTTC.

V and J are TRBV14 and TRBJ1-2; possibly TRBD1 for D (6 bases). The CDR3 spans 14 residues. The germline gives CDR1 SGHDN, CDR2 FVKESK. V lost 4 bases and J lost 2, with 11 bases in between. The CDR3 DNA reads TGTGCCAGCAGCCCGCAGGGGCAGAACTATGGCTACACCTTC. Translating it yields CASSPQGQNYGYTF.

Comments on this clone: The junction departs from germline at one end; a sequencing error may be responsible. The chain employs TRBV7-7 and TRBJ1-1; the match to TRBD1 covers 8 bases. The CDR3 runs to 13 residues. Germline CDR1 SSHAT, CDR2 FNYEAQ (reference sequence). The CDR3 protein is CASSLDRGSEAFF. The CDR3 region has the DNA TGTGCTAGCAGCTTAGACAGGGGAAGTGAAGCTTTCTTT.

The CDR3 region is CASSSLQTGLNEKLFF. The CDR3, as DNA: TGTGCCAGCAGCTCTTTACAGACAGGCCTTAATGAAAAACTGTTTTTT. The chain recombines TRBV7-8 with TRBJ1-4, with a possible D match to TRBD1 (6 bases). V was shortened by 4 bases and J by 4 bases, with 16 bases between the two germline ends. Germline CDR1 reads SGHVS; CDR2 reads FQNEAQ. The CDR3 runs 16 residues. The variable domain in full, completed from reference TRBV7-8 and TRBJ1-4, reads GAGVSQSPRYKVAKRGQDVALRCDPISGHVSLFWYQQALGQGPEFLTYFQNEAQLDKSGLPSDRFFAERPEGSVSTLKIQRTQQEDSAVYLCASSSLQTGLNEKLFFGSGTQLSVL.

CDR3 nucleotides: TGTGCCAGCAGTTCTACTAGCGGGACTTACAATGAGCAGTTCTTC. Residues: CASSSTSGTYNEQFF. The V gene is TRBV6-5, the J gene TRBJ2-1, with 10 bases lining up with TRBD2. Germline V gives CDR1 MNHEY, CDR2 SVGAGI. V was pared by 4 bases and J by 4 bases, with 4 bases of the junction left unmatched. This CDR3 comprises 15 residues.

The chain has TRBV9 and TRBJ1-6, with D hard to call. V dropped 5 bases and J dropped 5 bases, with 11 bases sitting between them. CDR1 and CDR2 (germline): SGDLS, YYNGEE. The CDR3 runs to 14 residues. The CDR3 coding sequence is TGTGCCAGCAGTGTCTTACTAAATAATTCACCCCTCCACTTT. This gives the protein CASSVLLNNSPLHF. Together with reference TRBV9 and TRBJ1-6, the CDR3 gives the full variable domain: DSGVTQTPKHLITATGQRVTLRCSPRSGDLSVYWYQQSLDQGLQFLIQYYNGEERAKGNILERFSAQQFPDLHSELNLSSLELGDSALYFCASSVLLNNSPLHFGNGTRLTVT.

Concerning this clone: This sample also contains other DNA sequences that code for the same CDR3. CDR3 region: CATSRGQGNYGYTF. CDR3 sequence (DNA): TGTGCCACCAGCAGGGGACAGGGAAACTATGGCTACACCTTC. The gene calls are TRBV15 and TRBJ1-2; 9 nucleotides line up with TRBD1. Per the germline V gene, CDR1 is LNHNV and CDR2 is YYDKDF (reference sequence). V lost 3 bases and J lost 2; bases outside the gene matches: 1. CDR3 length: 14 residues.

The chain joins TRBV29-1 to TRBJ2-1; 8 positions agree with TRBD2. J gave up 3 bases and V 3 bases, and 4 bases lay outside the gene matches. CDR3 length equals 14 residues. Germline loops: CDR1 SQVTM, CDR2 ANQGSEA. CDR3 sequence: CSVDSLAGYNEQFF. The CDR3, as DNA: TGCAGCGTTGATAGCCTAGCGGGCTACAATGAGCAGTTCTTC.